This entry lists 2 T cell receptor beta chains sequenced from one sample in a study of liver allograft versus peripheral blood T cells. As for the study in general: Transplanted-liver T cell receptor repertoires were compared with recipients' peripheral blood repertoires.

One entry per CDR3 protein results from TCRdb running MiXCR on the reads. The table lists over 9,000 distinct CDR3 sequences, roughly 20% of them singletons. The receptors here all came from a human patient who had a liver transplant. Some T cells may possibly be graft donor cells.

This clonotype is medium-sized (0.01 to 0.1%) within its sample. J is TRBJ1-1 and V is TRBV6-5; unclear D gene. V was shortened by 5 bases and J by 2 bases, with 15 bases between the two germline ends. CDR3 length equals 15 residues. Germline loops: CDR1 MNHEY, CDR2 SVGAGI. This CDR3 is CASSRAGLDNTEAFF. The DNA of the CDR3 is TGTGCCAGCAGTAGGGCCGGGTTGGATAACACTGAAGCTTTCTTT.

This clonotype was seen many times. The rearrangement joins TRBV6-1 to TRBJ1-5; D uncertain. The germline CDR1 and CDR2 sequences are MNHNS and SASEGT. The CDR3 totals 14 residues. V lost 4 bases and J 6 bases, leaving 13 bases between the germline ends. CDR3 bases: TGTGCCAGCAGTGGAAACCCTTATTTTCAGCCCCAGCATTTT. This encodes CASSGNPYFQPQHF.